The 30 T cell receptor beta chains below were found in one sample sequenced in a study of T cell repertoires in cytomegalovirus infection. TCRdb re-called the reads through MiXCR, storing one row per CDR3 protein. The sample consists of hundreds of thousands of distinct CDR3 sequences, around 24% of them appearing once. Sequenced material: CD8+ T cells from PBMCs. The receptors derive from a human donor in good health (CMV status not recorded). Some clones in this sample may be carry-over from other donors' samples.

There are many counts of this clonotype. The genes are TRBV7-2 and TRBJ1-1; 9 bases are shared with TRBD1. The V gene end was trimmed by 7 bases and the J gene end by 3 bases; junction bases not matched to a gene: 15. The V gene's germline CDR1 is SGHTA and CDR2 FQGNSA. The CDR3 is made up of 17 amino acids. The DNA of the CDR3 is TGTGCCAGCACCCCCAAGGGACAGGGCTTTTTTTACACTGAAGCTTTCTTT. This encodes CASTPKGQGFFYTEAFF.

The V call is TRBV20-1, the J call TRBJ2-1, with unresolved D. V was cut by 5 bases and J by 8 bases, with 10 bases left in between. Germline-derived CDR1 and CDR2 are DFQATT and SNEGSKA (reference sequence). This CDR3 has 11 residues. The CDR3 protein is CSALHTYEQFF. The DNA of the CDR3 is TGCAGTGCTCTCCACACATATGAGCAGTTCTTC.

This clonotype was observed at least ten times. CDR3 sequence (DNA): TGTGCCAGCAGCTTAGTTCATTCCGGGGAGCTGTTTTTT. Amino acid sequence: CASSLVHSGELFF. The chain carries TRBV7-6 and TRBJ2-2; D is ambiguous. Trimming pared 1 base from V and 6 bases from J, leaving 6 bases between. The CDR3 consists of 13 residues. The germline V gene has CDR1 SGHVS and CDR2 FNYEAQ.

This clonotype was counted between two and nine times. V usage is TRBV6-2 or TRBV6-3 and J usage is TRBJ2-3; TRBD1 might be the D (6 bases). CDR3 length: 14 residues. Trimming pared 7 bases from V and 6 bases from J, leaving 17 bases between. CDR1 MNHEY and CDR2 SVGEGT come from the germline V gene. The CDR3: CASIWGTGTDTQYF. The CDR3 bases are TGTGCCAGCATTTGGGGAACAGGGACGGATACGCAGTATTTT.

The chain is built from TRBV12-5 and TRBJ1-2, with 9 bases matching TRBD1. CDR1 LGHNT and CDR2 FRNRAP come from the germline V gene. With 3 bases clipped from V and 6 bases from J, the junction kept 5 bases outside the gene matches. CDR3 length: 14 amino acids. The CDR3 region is CASGFGQGKDGYTF. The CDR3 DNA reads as TGTGCTAGTGGTTTTGGACAGGGGAAGGATGGCTACACCTTC.

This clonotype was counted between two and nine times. The CDR3 nucleotides read TGTGCCAGCAGTCCTCGGACACATCCCCAAGAGACCCAGTACTTC. It codes for CASSPRTHPQETQYF. V and J are TRBV27 and TRBJ2-5, with D perhaps matching TRBD1 (5 bases). Germline loops: CDR1 MNHEY, CDR2 SMNVEV (reference sequence). The V end was cut by 5 bases, the J end by 1 base, with 14 bases between. CDR3 length: 15 amino acids.

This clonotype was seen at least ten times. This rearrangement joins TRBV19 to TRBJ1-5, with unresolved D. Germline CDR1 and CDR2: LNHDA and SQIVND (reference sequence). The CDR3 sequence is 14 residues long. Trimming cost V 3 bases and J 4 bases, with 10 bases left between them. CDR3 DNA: TGTGCCAGTAGTATGGGCGGGCGTAATCAGCCCCAGCATTTT. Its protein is CASSMGGRNQPQHF.

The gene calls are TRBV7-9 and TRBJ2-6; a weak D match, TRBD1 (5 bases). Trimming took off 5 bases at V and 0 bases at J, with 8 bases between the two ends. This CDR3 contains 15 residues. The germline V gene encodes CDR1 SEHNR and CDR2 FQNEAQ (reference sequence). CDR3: CASSARASGANVLTF. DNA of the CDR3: TGTGCCAGCAGCGCCAGGGCCTCTGGGGCCAACGTCCTGACTTTC.

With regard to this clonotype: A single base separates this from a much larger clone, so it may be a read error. The CDR3 spells CASSLVGTLFF. The CDR3 DNA is TGTGCCAGCAGCTTAGTGGGAACACTGTTTTTT. The chain is built from TRBV7-2 and TRBJ1-4, with D hard to call. CDR3 length equals 11 residues. Trimming removed 1 base from V and 13 bases from J, with 7 bases in between. Germline V gives CDR1 SGHTA, CDR2 FQGNSA.

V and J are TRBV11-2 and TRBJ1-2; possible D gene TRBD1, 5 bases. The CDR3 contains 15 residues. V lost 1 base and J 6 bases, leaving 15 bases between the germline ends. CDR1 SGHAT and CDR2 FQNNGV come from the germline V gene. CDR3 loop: CASSLGGRAPDGYTF. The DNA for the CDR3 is TGTGCCAGCAGCTTAGGTGGCAGGGCTCCGGATGGCTACACCTTC.

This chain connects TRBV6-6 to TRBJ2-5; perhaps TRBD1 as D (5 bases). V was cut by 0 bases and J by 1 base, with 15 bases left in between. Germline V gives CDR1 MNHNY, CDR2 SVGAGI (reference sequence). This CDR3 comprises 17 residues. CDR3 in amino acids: CASSYSWTRVLQETQYF. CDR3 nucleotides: TGTGCCAGCAGTTACTCTTGGACAAGGGTACTCCAAGAGACCCAGTACTTC.

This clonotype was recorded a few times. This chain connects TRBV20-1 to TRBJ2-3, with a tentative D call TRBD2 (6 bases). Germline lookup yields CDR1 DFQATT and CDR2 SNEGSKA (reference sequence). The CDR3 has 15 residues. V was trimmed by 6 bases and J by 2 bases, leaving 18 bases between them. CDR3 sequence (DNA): TGCAGTGCAAAGGACCTTGGGGGGACCACAGATACGCAGTATTTT. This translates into CSAKDLGGTTDTQYF.

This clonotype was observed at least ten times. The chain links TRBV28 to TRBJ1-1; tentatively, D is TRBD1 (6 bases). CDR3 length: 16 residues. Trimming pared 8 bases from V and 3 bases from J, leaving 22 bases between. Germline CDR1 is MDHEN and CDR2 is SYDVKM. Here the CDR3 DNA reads TGTGCCAGCCGCGCAGATTTAGGGGGGACGGACACTGAAGCTTTCTTT. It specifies CASRADLGGTDTEAFF.

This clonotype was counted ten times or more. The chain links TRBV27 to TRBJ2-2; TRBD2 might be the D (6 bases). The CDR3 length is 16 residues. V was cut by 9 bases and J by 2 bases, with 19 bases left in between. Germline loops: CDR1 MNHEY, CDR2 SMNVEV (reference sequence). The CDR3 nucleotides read TGTGCCAGTACATCACCGGGACTGATAAACACCGGGGAGCTGTTTTTT. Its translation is CASTSPGLINTGELFF.

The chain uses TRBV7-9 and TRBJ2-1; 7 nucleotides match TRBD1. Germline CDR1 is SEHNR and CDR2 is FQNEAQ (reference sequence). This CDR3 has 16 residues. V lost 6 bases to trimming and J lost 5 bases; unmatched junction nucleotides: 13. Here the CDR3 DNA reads TGTGCCAGCAGACTCACAGGGGCCTTGACCGACAATGAGCAGTTCTTC. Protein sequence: CASRLTGALTDNEQFF.

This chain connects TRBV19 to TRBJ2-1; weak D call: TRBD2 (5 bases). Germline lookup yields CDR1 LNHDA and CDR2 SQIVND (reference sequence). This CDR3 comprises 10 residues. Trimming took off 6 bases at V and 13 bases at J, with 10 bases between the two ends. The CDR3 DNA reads TGTGCCAGTAGAGGACTGTTCCAGTTCTTC. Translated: CASRGLFQFF.

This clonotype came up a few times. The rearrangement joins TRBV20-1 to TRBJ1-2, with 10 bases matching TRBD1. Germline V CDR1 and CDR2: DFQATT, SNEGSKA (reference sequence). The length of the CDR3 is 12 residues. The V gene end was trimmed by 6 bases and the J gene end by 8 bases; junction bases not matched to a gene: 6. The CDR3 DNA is TGCAGTGCGTCCGGGACAGGGGTCGGCTACACCTTC. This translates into CSASGTGVGYTF.

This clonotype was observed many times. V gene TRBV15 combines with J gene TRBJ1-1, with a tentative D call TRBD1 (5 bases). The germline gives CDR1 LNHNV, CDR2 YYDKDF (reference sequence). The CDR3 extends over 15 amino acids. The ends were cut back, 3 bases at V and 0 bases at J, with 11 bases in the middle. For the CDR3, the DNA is TGTGCCACCAGCAGCACCCGGGGGATGAACACTGAAGCTTTCTTT. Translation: CATSSTRGMNTEAFF.

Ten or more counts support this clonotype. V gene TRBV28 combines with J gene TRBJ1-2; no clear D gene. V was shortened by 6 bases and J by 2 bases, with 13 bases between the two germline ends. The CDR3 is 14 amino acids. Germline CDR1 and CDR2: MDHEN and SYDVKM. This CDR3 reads CASRSTASNYGYTF. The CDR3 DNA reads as TGTGCCAGCAGATCTACAGCTTCGAACTATGGCTACACCTTC.

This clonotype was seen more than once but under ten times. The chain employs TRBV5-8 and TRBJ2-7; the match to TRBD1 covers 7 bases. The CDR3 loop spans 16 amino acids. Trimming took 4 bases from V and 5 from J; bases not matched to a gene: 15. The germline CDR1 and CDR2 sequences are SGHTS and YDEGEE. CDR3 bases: TGTGCCAGCAGCCTGGTGCCCGACAGGGTAGAAAACGAGCAGTACTTC. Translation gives CASSLVPDRVENEQYF.

CDR3 coding DNA: TGTGCCAGCAGTCCCATGCCCAATGAGCAGTTCTTC. Translated, it gives CASSPMPNEQFF. The chain uses TRBV27 and TRBJ2-1; the D is unclear. CDR3 size: 12 residues. Germline V gene lookup returns CDR1 MNHEY and CDR2 SMNVEV (reference sequence). V was clipped by 5 bases and J by 6 bases, with 8 bases between them.

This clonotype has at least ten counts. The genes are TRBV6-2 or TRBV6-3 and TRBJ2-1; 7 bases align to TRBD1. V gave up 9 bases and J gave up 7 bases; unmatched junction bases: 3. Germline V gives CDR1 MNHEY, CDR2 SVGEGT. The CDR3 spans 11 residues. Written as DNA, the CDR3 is TGTGCCAGTATCAGGGGGAATGAGCAGTTCTTC. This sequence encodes CASIRGNEQFF.

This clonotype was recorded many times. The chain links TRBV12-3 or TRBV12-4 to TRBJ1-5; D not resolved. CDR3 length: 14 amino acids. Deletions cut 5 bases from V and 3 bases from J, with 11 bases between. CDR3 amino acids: CASSQGPVNQPQHF. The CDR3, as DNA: TGTGCCAGCAGTCAAGGACCGGTCAATCAGCCCCAGCATTTT.

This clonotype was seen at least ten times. Written as DNA, the CDR3 is TGTGCCAGCAGCTCAAACGTCGGTAGCTGGGTCTACGAGCAGTACTTC. Residues: CASSSNVGSWVYEQYF. The chain combines TRBV7-9 with TRBJ2-7; D gene ambiguous. CDR1 SEHNR and CDR2 FQNEAQ come from the germline V gene (reference sequence). Trimming left V 4 bases short and J 3 bases short, with 19 bases between. This CDR3 region has 16 residues.

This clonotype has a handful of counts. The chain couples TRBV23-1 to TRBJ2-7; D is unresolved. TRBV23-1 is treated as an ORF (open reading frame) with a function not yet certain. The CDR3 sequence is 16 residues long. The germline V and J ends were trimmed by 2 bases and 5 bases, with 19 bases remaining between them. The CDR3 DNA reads TGCGCCAGCAGTCAAGATAAATCCCGGACCTGCCACGAGCAGTACGTC. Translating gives CASSQDKSRTCHEQYV.

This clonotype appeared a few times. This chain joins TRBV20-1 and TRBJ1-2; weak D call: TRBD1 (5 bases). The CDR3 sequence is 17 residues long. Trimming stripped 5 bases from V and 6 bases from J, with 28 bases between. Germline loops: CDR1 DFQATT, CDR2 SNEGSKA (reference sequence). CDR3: CSAWVRDAWVEADGYTF. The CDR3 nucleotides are TGCAGTGCTTGGGTCAGGGACGCATGGGTGGAGGCCGATGGCTACACCTTC.

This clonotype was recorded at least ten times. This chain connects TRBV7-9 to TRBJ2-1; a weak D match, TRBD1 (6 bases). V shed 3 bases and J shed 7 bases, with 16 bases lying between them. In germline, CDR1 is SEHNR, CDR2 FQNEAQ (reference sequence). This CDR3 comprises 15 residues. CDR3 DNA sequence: TGTGCCAGCAGCTTTATTTCAGCGAGGGGGAATGAGCAGTTCTTC. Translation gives CASSFISARGNEQFF.

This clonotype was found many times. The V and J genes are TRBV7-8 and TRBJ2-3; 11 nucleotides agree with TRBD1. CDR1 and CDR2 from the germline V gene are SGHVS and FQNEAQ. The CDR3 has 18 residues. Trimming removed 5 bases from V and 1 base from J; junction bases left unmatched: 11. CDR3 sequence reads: CASSTWDRGKARTDTQYF. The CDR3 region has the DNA TGTGCCAGCAGCACCTGGGACAGGGGGAAGGCACGCACAGATACGCAGTATTTT.

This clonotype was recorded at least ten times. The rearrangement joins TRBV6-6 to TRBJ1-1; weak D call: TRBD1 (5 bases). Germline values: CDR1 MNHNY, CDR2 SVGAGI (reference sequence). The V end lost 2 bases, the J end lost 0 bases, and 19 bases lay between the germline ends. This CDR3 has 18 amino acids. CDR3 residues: CASSYPSNLGDLNTEAFF. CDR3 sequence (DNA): TGTGCCAGCAGTTACCCATCTAATTTAGGGGATCTGAACACTGAAGCTTTCTTT.

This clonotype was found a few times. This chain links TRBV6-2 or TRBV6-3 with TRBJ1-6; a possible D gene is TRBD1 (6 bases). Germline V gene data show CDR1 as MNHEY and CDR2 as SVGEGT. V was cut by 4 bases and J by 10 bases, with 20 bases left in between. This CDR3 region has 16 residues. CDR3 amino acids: CASSFRGIGSESPLHF. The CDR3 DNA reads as TGTGCCAGCAGTTTCAGGGGCATAGGATCAGAATCACCCCTCCACTTT.